This TCR beta chain was observed in a study of graft-versus-host responses after intestinal transplantation. Looking at the study overall: Recipients had transplants, and these were multivisceral, liver-intestinal, or isolated intestinal.

TCRdb keeps only in-frame clones here, not all; method: immunoSEQ multiplex PCR. The table includes about 10,000 clones, around 29% detected once. Germline loops: CDR1 SGHNT, CDR2 YENEEA. Trimming cost V 3 bases and J 7 bases, with 10 bases left between them. The CDR3 extends over 13 amino acids. The origin of this receptor is a human patient who was an organ donor for intestinal transplantation. The specimen comprised alloreactive CD4+ T cells from a mixed lymphocyte reaction culture, sampled before transplantation. Subset here: CFSE-low proliferating T cells sorted from roughly 6-day pre-transplant mixed lymphocyte reaction (GvH or HvG direction). The V and J genes are TRBV11-3 and TRBJ2-1; no clear D. The CDR3 loop reads CASSLVYSNEQFF. As DNA, the CDR3 is TGTGCCAGCAGCTTGGTTTACTCAAATGAGCAGTTCTTC.